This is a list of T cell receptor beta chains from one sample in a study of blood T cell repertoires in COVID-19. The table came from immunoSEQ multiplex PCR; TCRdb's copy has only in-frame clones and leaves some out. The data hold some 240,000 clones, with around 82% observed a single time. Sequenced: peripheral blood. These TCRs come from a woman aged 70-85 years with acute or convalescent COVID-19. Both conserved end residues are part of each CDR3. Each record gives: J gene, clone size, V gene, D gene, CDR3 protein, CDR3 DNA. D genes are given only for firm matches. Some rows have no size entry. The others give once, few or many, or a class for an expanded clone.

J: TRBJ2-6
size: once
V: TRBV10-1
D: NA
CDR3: CASSPGAVGANVLTF
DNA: TGCGCCAGCAGCCCAGGGGCTGTCGGGGCCAACGTCCTGACTTTC

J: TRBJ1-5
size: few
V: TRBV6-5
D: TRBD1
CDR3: CASKRGGAGNQPQHF
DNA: TGTGCCAGCAAGAGAGGGGGCGCCGGGAATCAGCCCCAGCATTTT

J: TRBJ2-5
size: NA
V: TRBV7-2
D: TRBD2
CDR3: CASSRVAGGGGETQYF
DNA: TGTGCCAGCAGCCGGGTGGCGGGGGGAGGAGGAGAGACCCAGTACTTC

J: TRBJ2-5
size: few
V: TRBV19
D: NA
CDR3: CASSVRDIGETQYF
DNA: TGTGCCAGTAGCGTCCGGGACATTGGGGAGACCCAGTACTTC

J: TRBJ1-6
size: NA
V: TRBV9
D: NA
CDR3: CASSPQEGGGNSPLHF
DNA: TGTGCCAGCAGCCCTCAAGAAGGGGGTGGGAATTCACCCCTCCACTTT

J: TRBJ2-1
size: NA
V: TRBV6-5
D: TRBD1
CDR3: CASSSGQGEGNEQFF
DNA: TGTGCCAGCAGTTCGGGACAGGGGGAAGGCAATGAGCAGTTCTTC

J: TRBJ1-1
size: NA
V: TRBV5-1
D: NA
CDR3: CASSLDQDTEAFF
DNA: TGCGCCAGCAGCTTGGACCAGGACACTGAAGCTTTCTTT

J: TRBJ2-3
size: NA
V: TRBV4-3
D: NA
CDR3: CASSQARFSTDTQYF
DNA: TGCGCCAGCAGCCAAGCGAGGTTTAGCACAGATACGCAGTATTTT

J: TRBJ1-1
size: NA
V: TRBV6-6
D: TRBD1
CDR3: CASRNHRGQGTEAFF
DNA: TGTGCCAGCAGAAATCACAGGGGGCAAGGCACTGAAGCTTTCTTT

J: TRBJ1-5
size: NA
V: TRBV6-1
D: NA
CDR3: CASSEALGWYGQPQHF
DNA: TGTGCCAGCAGTGAAGCGCTCGGGTGGTATGGGCAGCCCCAGCATTTT

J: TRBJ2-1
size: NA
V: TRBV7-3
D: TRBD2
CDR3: CASSLGTSGNEQFF
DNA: TGTGCCAGCAGCTTGGGGACTAGTGGCAATGAGCAGTTCTTC

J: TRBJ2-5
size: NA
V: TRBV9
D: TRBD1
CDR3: CASTVTTGSQETQYF
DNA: TGTGCCAGCACTGTTACGACAGGGAGCCAAGAGACCCAGTACTTC

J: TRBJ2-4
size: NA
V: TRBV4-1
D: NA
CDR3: CASSQDFGGIGGKNIQYF
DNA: TGCGCCAGCAGCCAAGATTTCGGGGGGATAGGGGGCAAAAACATTCAGTACTTC

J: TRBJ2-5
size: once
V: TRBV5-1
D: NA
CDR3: CASSLEGRAQETQYF
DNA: TGCGCCAGCAGCTTGGAGGGCAGGGCGCAAGAGACCCAGTACTTC

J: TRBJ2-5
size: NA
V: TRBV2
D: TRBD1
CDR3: CASLGQQETQYF
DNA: TGTGCCAGCCTGGGACAGCAAGAGACCCAGTACTTC

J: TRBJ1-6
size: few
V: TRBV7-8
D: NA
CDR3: CASSFGTPDNSPLHF
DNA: TGTGCCAGCAGCTTTGGGACACCGGATAATTCACCCCTCCACTTT

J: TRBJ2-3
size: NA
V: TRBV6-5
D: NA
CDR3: CASSRQVFSTDTQYF
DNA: TGTGCCAGCAGTAGACAGGTGTTTAGCACAGATACGCAGTATTTT

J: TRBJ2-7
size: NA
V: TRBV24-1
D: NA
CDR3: CATSAPDSYEQYF
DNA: TGTGCCACCAGTGCACCGGACAGCTACGAGCAGTACTTC

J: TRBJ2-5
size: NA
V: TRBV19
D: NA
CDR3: CASKAQGAGETQYF
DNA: TGTGCCAGTAAGGCCCAGGGTGCTGGAGAGACCCAGTACTTC

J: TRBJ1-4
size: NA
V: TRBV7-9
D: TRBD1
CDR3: CASRRDSENEKLFF
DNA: TGTGCCAGCAGGAGGGACAGCGAAAATGAAAAACTGTTTTTT

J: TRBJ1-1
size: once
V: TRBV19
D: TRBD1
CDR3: CASSRIGQAEAFF
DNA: TGTGCCAGTAGTAGAATCGGACAGGCTGAAGCTTTCTTT

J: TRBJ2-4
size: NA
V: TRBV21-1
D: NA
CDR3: CASSISRTSAAKNIQYF
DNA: TGTGCCAGCAGCATCTCACGGACTAGCGCGGCCAAAAACATTCAGTACTTC

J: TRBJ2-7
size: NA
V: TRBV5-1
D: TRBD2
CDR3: CASSLTGLEVYEQYF
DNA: TGCGCCAGCAGCTTGACGGGACTAGAGGTTTACGAGCAGTACTTC

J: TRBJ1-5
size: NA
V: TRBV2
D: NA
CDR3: CASSVDRGRVDQPQHF
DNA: TGTGCCAGCAGTGTAGATCGGGGAAGGGTGGATCAGCCCCAGCATTTT

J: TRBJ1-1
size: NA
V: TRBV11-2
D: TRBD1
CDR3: CASSPNSGGTEAFF
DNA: TGTGCCAGCAGCCCAAATTCAGGGGGCACTGAAGCTTTCTTT

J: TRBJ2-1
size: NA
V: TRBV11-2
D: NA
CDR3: CASSSHRGGGESYNEQFF
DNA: TGTGCCAGCAGCTCACACAGGGGAGGCGGTGAGTCCTACAATGAGCAGTTCTTC

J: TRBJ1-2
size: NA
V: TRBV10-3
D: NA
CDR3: CAITDSSNYGYTF
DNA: TGTGCCATCACAGACAGTTCTAACTATGGCTACACCTTC

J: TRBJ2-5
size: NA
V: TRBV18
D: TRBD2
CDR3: CASSRPGTSVKETQYF
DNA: TGTGCCAGCTCGCGGCCCGGGACTAGCGTCAAAGAGACCCAGTACTTC

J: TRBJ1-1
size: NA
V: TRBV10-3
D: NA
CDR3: CAISHMDGGDTEAFF
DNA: TGTGCCATCAGTCACATGGATGGAGGGGACACTGAAGCTTTCTTT

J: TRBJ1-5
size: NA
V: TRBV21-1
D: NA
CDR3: CASSSWGSGIPNQPQHF
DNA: NA

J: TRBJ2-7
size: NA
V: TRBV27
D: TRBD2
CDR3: CASSFLTSGEQYF
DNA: TGTGCCAGCAGTTTCCTAACTAGCGGGGAGCAGTACTTC

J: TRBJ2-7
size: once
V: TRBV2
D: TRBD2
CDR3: CASSGLAGGPREQYF
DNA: TGTGCCAGCAGTGGACTAGCGGGGGGGCCGAGGGAGCAGTACTTC

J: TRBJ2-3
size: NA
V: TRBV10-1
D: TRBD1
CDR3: CASSGGQGSRDTQYF
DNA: TGCGCCAGCAGTGGGGGACAGGGAAGCCGAGATACGCAGTATTTT

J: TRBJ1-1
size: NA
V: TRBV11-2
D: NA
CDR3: CASSLRVNTEAFF
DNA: TGTGCCAGCAGCTTACGGGTGAACACTGAAGCTTTCTTT

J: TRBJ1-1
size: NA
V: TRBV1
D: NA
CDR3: CTSSQGLTEVEAFF
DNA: TGCACCAGCAGCCAAGGTCTCACAGAAGTTGAAGCTTTCTTT

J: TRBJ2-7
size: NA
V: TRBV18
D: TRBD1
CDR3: CASLMMTGESYEQYF
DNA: TGTGCCAGCTTAATGATGACAGGGGAAAGCTACGAGCAGTACTTC

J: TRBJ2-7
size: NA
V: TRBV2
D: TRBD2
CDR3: CASSELAAYEQYF
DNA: TGTGCCAGCAGTGAGCTAGCGGCCTACGAGCAGTACTTC

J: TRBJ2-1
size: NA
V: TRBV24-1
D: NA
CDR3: CATSAQVDNEQFF
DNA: TGTGCCACCAGTGCGCAGGTTGACAATGAGCAGTTCTTC

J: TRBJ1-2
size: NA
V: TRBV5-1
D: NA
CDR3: CASSYRPGDGYTF
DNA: TGCGCCAGCAGTTACAGGCCAGGCGATGGCTACACCTTC

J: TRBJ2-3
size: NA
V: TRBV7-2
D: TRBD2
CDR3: CASSPLAGGLGDTQYF
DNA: TGTGCCAGCAGCCCCCTAGCGGGGGGGCTTGGAGATACGCAGTATTTT

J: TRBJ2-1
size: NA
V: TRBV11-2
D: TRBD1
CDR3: CASVGTALNEQFF
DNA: TGTGCCAGCGTCGGGACAGCCCTCAATGAGCAGTTCTTC

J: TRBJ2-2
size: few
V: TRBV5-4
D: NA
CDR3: CASSLQAGGELFF
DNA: TGTGCCAGCAGCTTGCAGGCGGGCGGGGAGCTGTTTTTT

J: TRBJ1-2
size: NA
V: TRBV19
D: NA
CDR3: CASSITGPVSFYGYTF
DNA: TGTGCCAGTAGTATAACAGGACCTGTCTCGTTCTATGGCTACACCTTC

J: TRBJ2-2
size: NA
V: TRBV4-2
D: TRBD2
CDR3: CASSQDRLAGTNTGELFF
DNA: TGTGCCAGCAGCCAAGATAGACTAGCGGGGACTAACACCGGGGAGCTGTTTTTT

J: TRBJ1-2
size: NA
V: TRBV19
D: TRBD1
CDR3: CASSRDDRGYGYTF
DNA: TGTGCCAGTAGTAGGGACGACAGGGGTTATGGCTACACCTTC

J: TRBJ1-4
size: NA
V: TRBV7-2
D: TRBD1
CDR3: CASSLGTGGRSEKLFF
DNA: TGTGCCAGCAGCTTAGGGACAGGGGGCAGGAGTGAAAAACTGTTTTTT